This TCR beta chain was profiled in a study of blood T cells in healthy people across ages. Germline V CDR1 and CDR2: KGHSH, LQKENI. V lost 2 bases, J lost 9 bases, and 11 bases lay in between. The CDR3 length is 13 residues. Through a sample-barcoded 5' primer and a J-beta primer mix, a second PCR was run for about 6 to 11 cycles. One entry per CDR3 protein, called by TCRdb with MiXCR from the 5' RACE reads. The sample gives around 2 million distinct CDR3 sequences, about two fifths of which show up once; under 25% is in the top ten. In this sample, this clonotype turned up a few times. It was around 10 milliliters of peripheral blood that were drawn from each donor.

Sequences were obtained from blood. The source of this sequence is a human donor in good health. The gene calls are TRBV18 and TRBJ2-4; no clear D. For the CDR3, the DNA is TGTGCCAGCTCACCAGGCTCTTTGGGCATTCAGTACTTC. Amino acid sequence: CASSPGSLGIQYF.